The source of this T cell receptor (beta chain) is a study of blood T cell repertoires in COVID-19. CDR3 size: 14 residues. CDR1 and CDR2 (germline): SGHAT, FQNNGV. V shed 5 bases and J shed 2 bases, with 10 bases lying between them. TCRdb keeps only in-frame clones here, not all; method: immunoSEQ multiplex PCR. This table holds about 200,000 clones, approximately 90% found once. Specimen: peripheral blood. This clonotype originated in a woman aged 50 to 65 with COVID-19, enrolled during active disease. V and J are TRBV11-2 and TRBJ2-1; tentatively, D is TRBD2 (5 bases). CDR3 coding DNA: TGTGCCAGCAGCCTGTACGGGGCCTACAATGAGCAGTTCTTC. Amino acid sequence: CASSLYGAYNEQFF.